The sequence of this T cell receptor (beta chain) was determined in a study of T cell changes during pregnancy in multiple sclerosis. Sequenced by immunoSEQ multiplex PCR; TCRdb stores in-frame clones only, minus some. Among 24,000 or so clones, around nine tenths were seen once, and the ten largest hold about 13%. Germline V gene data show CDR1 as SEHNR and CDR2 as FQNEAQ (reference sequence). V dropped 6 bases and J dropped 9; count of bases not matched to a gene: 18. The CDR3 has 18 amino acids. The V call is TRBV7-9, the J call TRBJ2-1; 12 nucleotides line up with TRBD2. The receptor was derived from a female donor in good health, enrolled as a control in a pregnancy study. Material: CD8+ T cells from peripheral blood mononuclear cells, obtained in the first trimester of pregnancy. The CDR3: CASSQSKLGLAGNIEQFF. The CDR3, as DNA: TGTGCCAGCAGTCAGTCAAAACTCGGACTAGCGGGAAACATTGAGCAGTTCTTC.